This is a list of T cell receptor beta chains from one sample in a study of blood T cell repertoires in COVID-19. The protocol was immunoSEQ multiplex PCR, while the TCRdb copy is restricted to in-frame clones and leaves out a portion. The sample consists of some 150,000 clones, 86% of them appearing once. Sequences were obtained from peripheral blood. These receptors were taken from a man between 70 and 80 years old with acute or convalescent COVID-19. The CDR3 runs from the conserved cysteine through the conserved F or W. D genes are given only for firm matches. Clone size is given for some rows only: seen once, a few or many times, or a class if the clone is expanded.

v_gene: TRBV2; abundance: -; j_gene: TRBJ2-3; d_gene: -; CDR3aa: CASSDGRFPDTQYF; CDR3nt: TGTGCCAGCAGTGATGGCAGGTTCCCAGATACGCAGTATTTT
v_gene: TRBV28; abundance: -; j_gene: TRBJ2-7; d_gene: TRBD1; CDR3aa: CASSPTTGGASNEQYF; CDR3nt: TGTGCCAGCAGTCCGACTACAGGGGGCGCTTCCAACGAGCAGTACTTC
v_gene: TRBV2; abundance: -; j_gene: TRBJ2-1; d_gene: -; CDR3aa: CASSGPGLHSNEQFF; CDR3nt: TGTGCCAGCAGCGGACCGGGACTTCATTCCAATGAGCAGTTCTTC
v_gene: TRBV4-3; abundance: -; j_gene: TRBJ2-5; d_gene: TRBD2; CDR3aa: CASSQPWGRERNQETQYF; CDR3nt: TGCGCCAGCAGCCAACCCTGGGGGAGGGAAAGGAACCAAGAGACCCAGTACTTC
v_gene: TRBV5-1; abundance: -; j_gene: TRBJ2-7; d_gene: -; CDR3aa: CASRARELYEQYF; CDR3nt: TGCGCCAGCAGAGCCCGGGAGTTGTACGAGCAGTACTTC
v_gene: TRBV7-2; abundance: -; j_gene: TRBJ1-5; d_gene: TRBD1; CDR3aa: CASSLTGGDQPQHF; CDR3nt: TGTGCCAGCAGCTTGACAGGGGGCGATCAGCCCCAGCATTTT
v_gene: TRBV18; abundance: -; j_gene: TRBJ1-1; d_gene: -; CDR3aa: CASSPTRGKTNTEAFF; CDR3nt: TGTGCCAGCTCACCGACAAGGGGAAAAACGAACACTGAAGCTTTCTTT
v_gene: TRBV6-2/TRBV6-3; abundance: -; j_gene: TRBJ1-2; d_gene: -; CDR3aa: CASSYSGSNYGYTF; CDR3nt: TGTGCCAGCAGTTACTCTGGCAGTAACTATGGCTACACCTTC
v_gene: TRBV9; abundance: -; j_gene: TRBJ2-7; d_gene: TRBD1; CDR3aa: CASSHRTGGSYEQYF; CDR3nt: TGTGCCAGCAGCCACCGGACAGGGGGATCTTACGAGCAGTACTTC
v_gene: TRBV5-4; abundance: -; j_gene: TRBJ1-6; d_gene: TRBD1; CDR3aa: CASSEGQALPPLHF; CDR3nt: TGTGCCAGCAGCGAGGGACAGGCCCTTCCACCCCTCCACTTT
v_gene: TRBV5-1; abundance: -; j_gene: TRBJ2-3; d_gene: TRBD1; CDR3aa: CASRGTGSTDTQYF; CDR3nt: TGCGCCAGCAGGGGGACAGGGAGCACAGATACGCAGTATTTT
v_gene: TRBV6-5; abundance: -; j_gene: TRBJ2-5; d_gene: TRBD2; CDR3aa: CASSLLAGGPFETQYF; CDR3nt: TGTGCCAGCAGTTTACTAGCGGGAGGGCCATTTGAGACCCAGTACTTC
v_gene: TRBV7-8; abundance: once; j_gene: TRBJ2-1; d_gene: TRBD2; CDR3aa: CASSPGLNNEQFF; CDR3nt: TGTGCCAGCAGCCCGGGACTAAACAATGAGCAGTTCTTC
v_gene: TRBV29-1; abundance: few; j_gene: TRBJ1-5; d_gene: -; CDR3aa: CSVETGRDQPQHF; CDR3nt: TGCAGCGTTGAAACAGGGCGCGATCAGCCCCAGCATTTT
v_gene: TRBV27; abundance: -; j_gene: TRBJ1-1; d_gene: TRBD1; CDR3aa: CASSLTGGNTEAFF; CDR3nt: TGTGCCAGCAGTTTAACAGGGGGAAACACTGAAGCTTTCTTT